The clone carrying this TCR beta chain was observed once. Its target is unknown. These data originate in a study of T cell repertoires in ileal Crohn's disease. Whole-study context: Postoperative therapy was given to about half: 10 to 12 thiopurines, around 18 anti-TNF agents. Study-level points and caveats: Sorted CD8 T cells held more high-frequency clones than CD4. Compared with non-smokers, active smokers at surgery showed more clonal expansions. Clonality above 26.8% at surgery always came with endoscopic recurrence.

The assay was immunoSEQ multiplex PCR, and TCRdb's table has in-frame clones only and misses some. The data contain some 10,000 clones, over 65% of them singletons. This CDR3 is built from 14 residues. Per germline, CDR1 KGHSH and CDR2 LQKENI. V lost 5 bases, J lost 6 bases, and 3 bases stayed unmatched. Sample: ileal tissue. V and J are TRBV18 and TRBJ1-5; 11 nucleotides match TRBD1. The TCR sequence derives from an adult with Crohn's disease. CDR3 protein: CASSTGQGAQPQHF. The DNA of the CDR3 is TGTGCCAGCTCAACCGGACAGGGGGCTCAGCCCCAGCATTTT.